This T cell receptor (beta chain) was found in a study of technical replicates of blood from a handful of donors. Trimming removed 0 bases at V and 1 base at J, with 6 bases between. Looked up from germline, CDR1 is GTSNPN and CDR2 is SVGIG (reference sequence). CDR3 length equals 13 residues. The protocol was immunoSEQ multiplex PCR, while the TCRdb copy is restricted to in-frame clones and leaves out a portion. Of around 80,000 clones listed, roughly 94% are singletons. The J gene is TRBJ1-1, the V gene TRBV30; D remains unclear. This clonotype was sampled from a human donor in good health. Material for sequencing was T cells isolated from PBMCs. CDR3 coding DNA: TGTGCCTGGAGTGTATCCCAGAACACTGAAGCTTTCTTT. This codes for CAWSVSQNTEAFF.